The 14 T cell receptor beta chains below all came from one sample that was sequenced in a study of cytomegalovirus exposure and HLA in healthy donors. The study ran its PCR with 60 Vbeta and 13 Jbeta primers. Produced via immunoSEQ multiplex PCR; TCRdb's table is partial and in-frame only. The data show 43,000 or so clones, about 60% seen once. The sample taken for sequencing was PBMCs. The receptors were sampled from a human donor in good health.

The V gene is TRBV5-1, the J gene TRBJ2-7; no clear D gene. This CDR3 spans 12 amino acids. Germline V gives CDR1 SGHRS, CDR2 YFSETQ. V gave up 8 bases and J gave up 0 bases, with 9 bases separating them. The CDR3: CASTGSSYEQYF. Written as DNA, the CDR3 is TGCGCCAGTACGGGTTCCTCCTACGAGCAGTACTTC.

The chain has TRBV20-1 and TRBJ1-2; 7 nucleotides line up with TRBD1. After removal of 5 bases from V and 7 bases from J, the junction contained 4 bases not matched to a gene. This CDR3 is 11 amino acids long. Per germline, CDR1 DFQATT and CDR2 SNEGSKA (reference sequence). The CDR3: CSAGTDGGYTF. CDR3 coding DNA: TGCAGTGCTGGGACAGATGGTGGCTACACCTTC.

There are a few counts of this clone. The chain links TRBV5-1 to TRBJ2-7, with D possibly TRBD2 on 5 matching bases. This CDR3 contains 13 residues. From germline, CDR1 is SGHRS and CDR2 YFSETQ. V lost 1 base and J 5 bases, leaving 10 bases between the germline ends. This CDR3 reads CASSLNGVNEQYF. The CDR3 nucleotides read TGCGCCAGCAGCTTGAACGGGGTTAACGAGCAGTACTTC.

J is TRBJ2-1 and V is TRBV29-1, with TRBD2 identical over 9 bases. CDR3 length equals 15 residues. The J segment lost 5 bases and the V segment lost 6 bases, leaving 11 bases of the junction unmatched. CDR1 is SQVTM and CDR2 is ANQGSEA in the germline V gene. CDR3 sequence: CSVVLAGHQNNEQFF. The CDR3 DNA is TGCAGCGTGGTTCTAGCGGGACACCAAAACAATGAGCAGTTCTTC.

The chain employs TRBV18 and TRBJ1-1; D ambiguous. Per germline, CDR1 KGHSH and CDR2 LQKENI. Trimming shortened V by 3 bases and J by 4 bases, and 18 bases separated the two germline ends. The length of the CDR3 is 16 residues. This chain's CDR3 is CASSPARSADFTEAFF. The CDR3 nucleotides read TGTGCCAGCTCACCGGCTAGGTCAGCAGATTTCACTGAAGCTTTCTTT. Looking up the rest from reference TRBV18 and TRBJ1-1 gives the full variable domain: NAGVMQNPRHLVRRRGQEARLRCSPMKGHSHVYWYRQLPEEGLKFMVYLQKENIIDESGMPKERFSAEFPKEGPSILRIQQVVRGDSAAYFCASSPARSADFTEAFFGQGTRLTVV.

The chain joins TRBV6-6 to TRBJ1-2, with 7 bases fitting TRBD1. Germline V gives CDR1 MNHNY, CDR2 SVGAGI (reference sequence). Trimming removed 6 bases from V and 7 bases from J; junction bases left unmatched: 8. CDR3 length: 13 amino acids. CDR3 DNA: TGTGCCAGCAGACGCCAGGGGGTTAGTGGCTACACCTTC. It codes for CASRRQGVSGYTF.

This chain connects TRBV10-3 to TRBJ2-5; no firm D call. Germline V gene data show CDR1 as ENHRY and CDR2 as SYGVKD. The CDR3 runs to 13 residues. V was cut by 3 bases and J by 2 bases, with 7 bases left in between. CDR3 sequence: CAISDSGQETQYF. The DNA of the CDR3 is TGTGCCATCAGTGATTCGGGTCAAGAGACCCAGTACTTC.

The chain combines TRBV29-1 with TRBJ2-1; 7 bases are shared with TRBD1. Germline assignment: CDR1 SQVTM and CDR2 ANQGSEA. V lost 5 bases and J lost 13; bases outside the gene matches: 8. This CDR3 contains 11 residues. CDR3 sequence (DNA): TGCAGCGTTTCCCAGGGACAGACTCAGTTCTTC. This codes for CSVSQGQTQFF.

The sample holds one count of this clone. The chain has TRBV4-3 and TRBJ1-4; 7 bases are a match to TRBD1. CDR3 size: 16 residues. J lost 6 bases, V lost 4 bases, and 11 bases had no gene match. The germline CDR1 and CDR2 sequences are LGHNA and YSLEER. The CDR3 loop is CASSPGQTAWDEKLFF. DNA of the CDR3: TGCGCCAGCAGCCCGGGACAGACCGCCTGGGATGAAAAACTGTTTTTT.

This clone was recorded a few times. A read error may produce the germline difference seen at one junction end. The V call is TRBV2, the J call TRBJ2-7, with D maybe TRBD1 (6 bases). Germline assignment: CDR1 SNHLY and CDR2 FYNNEI. The CDR3 loop spans 13 amino acids. CDR3 amino acids: CASSEEGERTENF. For the CDR3, the DNA is TGTGCCAGCAGTGAAGAAGGGGAGAGGACAGAAAATTTC.

V is TRBV11-2 and J is TRBJ2-7; 8 bases align to TRBD2. The CDR3 is 17 residues long. With V trimmed by 2 bases and J by 1 base, 10 bases remained unmatched. In germline, CDR1 is SGHAT, CDR2 FQNNGV. CDR3 region: CASSLPRGGPVSYEQYF. CDR3 coding DNA: TGTGCCAGCAGCTTACCACGGGGGGGCCCAGTTTCCTACGAGCAGTACTTC.

In its sample, this clone was seen a few times. The chain employs TRBV29-1 and TRBJ2-3; tentative D call: TRBD1 (5 bases). The germline V gene has CDR1 SQVTM and CDR2 ANQGSEA. Trimming took off 1 base at V and 10 bases at J, with 9 bases between the two ends. The CDR3 loop spans 11 amino acids. The CDR3: CSVEVRVAQYF. CDR3 DNA sequence: TGCAGCGTTGAAGTCAGGGTTGCGCAGTATTTT.

V is TRBV10-1 and J is TRBJ1-1; D is unclear. CDR3 length equals 13 residues. V lost 5 bases and J lost 1, with 8 bases in between. From germline, CDR1 is WNHNN and CDR2 SYGVQD (reference sequence). CDR3 in amino acids: CASSLTQNTEAFF. CDR3 coding DNA: TGCGCCAGCAGTCTAACCCAGAACACTGAAGCTTTCTTT.

The chain links TRBV19 to TRBJ1-4; D is unresolved. The V gene's germline CDR1 is LNHDA and CDR2 SQIVND (reference sequence). The CDR3 totals 14 residues. V gave up 1 base and J gave up 4 bases, with 7 bases separating them. This CDR3 is CASSIGWHNEKLFF. The CDR3 DNA reads TGTGCCAGTAGTATAGGATGGCATAATGAAAAACTGTTTTTT.